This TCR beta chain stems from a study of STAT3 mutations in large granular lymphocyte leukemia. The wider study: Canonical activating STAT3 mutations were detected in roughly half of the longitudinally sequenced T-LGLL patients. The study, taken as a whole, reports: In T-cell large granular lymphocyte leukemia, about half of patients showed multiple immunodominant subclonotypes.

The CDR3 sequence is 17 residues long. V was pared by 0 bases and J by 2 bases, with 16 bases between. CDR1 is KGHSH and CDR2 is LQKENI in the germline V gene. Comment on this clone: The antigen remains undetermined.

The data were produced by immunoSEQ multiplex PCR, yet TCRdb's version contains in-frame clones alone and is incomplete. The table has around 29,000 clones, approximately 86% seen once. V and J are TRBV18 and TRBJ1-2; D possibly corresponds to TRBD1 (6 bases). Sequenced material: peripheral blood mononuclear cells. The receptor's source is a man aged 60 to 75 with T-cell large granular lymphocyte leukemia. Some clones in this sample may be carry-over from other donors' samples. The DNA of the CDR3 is TGTGCCAGCTCACCACCGGCTCCTAGGGGGGCGAACTATGGCTACACCTTC. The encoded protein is CASSPPAPRGANYGYTF.